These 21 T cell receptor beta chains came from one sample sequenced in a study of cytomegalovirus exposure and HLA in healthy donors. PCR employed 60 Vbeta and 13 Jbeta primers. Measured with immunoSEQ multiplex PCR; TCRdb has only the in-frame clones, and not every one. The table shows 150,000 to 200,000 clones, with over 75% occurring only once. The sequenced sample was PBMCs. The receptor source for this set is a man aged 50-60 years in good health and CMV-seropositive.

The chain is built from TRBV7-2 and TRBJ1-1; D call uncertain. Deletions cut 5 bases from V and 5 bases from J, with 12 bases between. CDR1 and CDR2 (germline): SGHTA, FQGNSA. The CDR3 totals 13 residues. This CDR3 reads CASSPHAGTEAFF. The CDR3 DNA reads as TGTGCCAGCAGCCCACACGCGGGGACTGAAGCTTTCTTT. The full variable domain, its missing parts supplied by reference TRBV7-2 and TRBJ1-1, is GAGVSQSPSNKVTEKGKDVELRCDPISGHTALYWYRQSLGQGLEFLIYFQGNSAPDKSGLPSDRFSAERTGGSVSTLTIQRTQQEDSAVYLCASSPHAGTEAFFGQGTRLTVV.

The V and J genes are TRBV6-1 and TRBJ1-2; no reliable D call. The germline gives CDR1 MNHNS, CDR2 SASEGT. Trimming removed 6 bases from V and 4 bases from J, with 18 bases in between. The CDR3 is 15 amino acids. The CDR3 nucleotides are TGTGCCAGCAGCGAAACCGCGGGGAACCTCTATGGCTACACCTTC. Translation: CASSETAGNLYGYTF.

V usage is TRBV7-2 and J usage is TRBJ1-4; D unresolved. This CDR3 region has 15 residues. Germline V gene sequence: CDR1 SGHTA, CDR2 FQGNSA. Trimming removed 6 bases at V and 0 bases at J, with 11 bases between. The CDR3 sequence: CASSPTVATNEKLFF. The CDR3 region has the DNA TGTGCCAGCAGTCCCACAGTTGCAACTAATGAAAAACTGTTTTTT.

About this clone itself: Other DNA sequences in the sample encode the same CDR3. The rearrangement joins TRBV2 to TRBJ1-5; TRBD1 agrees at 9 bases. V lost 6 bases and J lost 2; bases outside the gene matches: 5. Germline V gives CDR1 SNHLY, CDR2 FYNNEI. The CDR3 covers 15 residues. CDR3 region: CASSGQGIGNQPQHF. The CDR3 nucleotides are TGTGCCAGCAGCGGACAGGGGATCGGCAATCAGCCCCAGCATTTT.

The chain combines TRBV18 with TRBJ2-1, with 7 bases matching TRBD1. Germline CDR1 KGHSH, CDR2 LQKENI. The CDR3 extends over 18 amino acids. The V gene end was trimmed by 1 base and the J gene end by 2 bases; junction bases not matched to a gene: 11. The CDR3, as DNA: TGTGCCAGCTCACCACTGAGGGGGCGGAGTGTTACCTACAATGAGCAGTTCTTC. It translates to CASSPLRGRSVTYNEQFF.

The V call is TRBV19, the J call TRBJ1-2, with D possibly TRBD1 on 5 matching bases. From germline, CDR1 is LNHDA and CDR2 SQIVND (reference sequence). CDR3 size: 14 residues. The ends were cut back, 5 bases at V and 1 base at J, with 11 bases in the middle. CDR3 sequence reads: CASSFRQLNYGYTF. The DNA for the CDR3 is TGTGCCAGTAGTTTCCGACAGCTTAACTATGGCTACACCTTC.

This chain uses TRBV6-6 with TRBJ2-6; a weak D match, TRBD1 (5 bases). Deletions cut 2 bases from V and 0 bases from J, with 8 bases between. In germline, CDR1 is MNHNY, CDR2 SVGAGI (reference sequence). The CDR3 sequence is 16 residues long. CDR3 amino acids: CASSYTGYSGANVLTF. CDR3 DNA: TGTGCCAGCAGTTACACAGGATACTCTGGGGCCAACGTCCTGACTTTC.

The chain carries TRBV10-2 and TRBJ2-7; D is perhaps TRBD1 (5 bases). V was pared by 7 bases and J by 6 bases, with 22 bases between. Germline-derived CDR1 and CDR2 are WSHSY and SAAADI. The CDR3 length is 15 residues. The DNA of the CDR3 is TGCGCCAGCATTTCAGGGTTTAATGTTTCGGGCGAGCAGTACGTC. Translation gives CASISGFNVSGEQYV.

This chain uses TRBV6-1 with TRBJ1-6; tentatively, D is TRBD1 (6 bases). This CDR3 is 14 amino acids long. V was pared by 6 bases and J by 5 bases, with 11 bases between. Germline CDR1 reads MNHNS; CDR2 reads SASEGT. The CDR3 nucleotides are TGTGCCAGCAGCGGACAGACAGATAATTCACCCCTCCACTTT. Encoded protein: CASSGQTDNSPLHF.

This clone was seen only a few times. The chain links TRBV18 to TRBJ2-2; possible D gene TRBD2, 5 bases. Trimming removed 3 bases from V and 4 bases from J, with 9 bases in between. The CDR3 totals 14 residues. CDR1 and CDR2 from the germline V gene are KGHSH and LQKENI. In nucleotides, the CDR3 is TGTGCCAGCTCACCGAGCGCGGGCACCGGGGAGCTGTTTTTT. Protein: CASSPSAGTGELFF.

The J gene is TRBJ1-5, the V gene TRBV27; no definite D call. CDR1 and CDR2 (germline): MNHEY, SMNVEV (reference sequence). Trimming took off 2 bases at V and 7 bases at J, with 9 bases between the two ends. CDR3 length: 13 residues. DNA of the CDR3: TGTGCCAGCAGTTTAGCGGAACGACAGCCCCAGCATTTT. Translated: CASSLAERQPQHF.

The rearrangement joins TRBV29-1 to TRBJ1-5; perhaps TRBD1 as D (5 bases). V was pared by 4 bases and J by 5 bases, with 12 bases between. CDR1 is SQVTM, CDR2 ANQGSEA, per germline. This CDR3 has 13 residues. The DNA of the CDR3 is TGCAGCGTTGTAGGGGATGGCGATCAGCCCCAGCATTTT. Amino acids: CSVVGDGDQPQHF.

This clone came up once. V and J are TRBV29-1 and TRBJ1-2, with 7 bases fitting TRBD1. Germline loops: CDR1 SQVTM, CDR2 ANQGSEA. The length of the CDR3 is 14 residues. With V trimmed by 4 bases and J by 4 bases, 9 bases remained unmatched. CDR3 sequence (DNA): TGCAGCGTTGGTCCAACAGGGGCGGGCTATGGCTACACCTTC. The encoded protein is CSVGPTGAGYGYTF.

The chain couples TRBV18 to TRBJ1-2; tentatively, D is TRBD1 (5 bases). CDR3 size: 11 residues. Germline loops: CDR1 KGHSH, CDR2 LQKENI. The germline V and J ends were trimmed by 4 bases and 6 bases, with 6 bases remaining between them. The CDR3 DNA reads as TGTGCCAGCTCACAGGGGAATGGCTACACCTTC. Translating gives CASSQGNGYTF.

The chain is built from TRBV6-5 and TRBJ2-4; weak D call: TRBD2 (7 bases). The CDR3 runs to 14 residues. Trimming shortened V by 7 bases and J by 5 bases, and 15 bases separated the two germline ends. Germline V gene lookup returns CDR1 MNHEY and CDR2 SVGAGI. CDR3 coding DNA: TGTGCCAGCACCCAAGGGGGGGCGCAAAACATTCAGTACTTC. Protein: CASTQGGAQNIQYF.

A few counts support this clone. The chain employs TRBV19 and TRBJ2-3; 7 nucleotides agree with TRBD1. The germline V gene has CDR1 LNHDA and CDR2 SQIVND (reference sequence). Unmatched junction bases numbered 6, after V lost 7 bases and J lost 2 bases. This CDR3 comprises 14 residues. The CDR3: CASTTGPLTDTQYF. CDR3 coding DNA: TGTGCCAGTACGACAGGGCCGCTCACAGATACGCAGTATTTT.

The CDR3 is CASSLKGQVTEAFF. In DNA form, the CDR3 reads TGTGCCAGCAGTTTAAAGGGGCAGGTAACTGAAGCTTTCTTT. This rearrangement joins TRBV28 to TRBJ1-1, with D possibly matching TRBD1 (5 bases). The CDR3 has 14 residues. Germline V CDR1 and CDR2: MDHEN, SYDVKM. V was pared by 2 bases and J by 5 bases, with 12 bases between.

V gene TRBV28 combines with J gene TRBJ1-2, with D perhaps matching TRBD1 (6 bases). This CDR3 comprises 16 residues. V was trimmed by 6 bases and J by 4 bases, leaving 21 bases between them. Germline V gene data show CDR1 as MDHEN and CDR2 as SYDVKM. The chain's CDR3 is CASSVGGAETFYGYTF. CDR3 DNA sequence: TGTGCCAGCAGCGTCGGGGGGGCGGAAACTTTCTATGGCTACACCTTC.

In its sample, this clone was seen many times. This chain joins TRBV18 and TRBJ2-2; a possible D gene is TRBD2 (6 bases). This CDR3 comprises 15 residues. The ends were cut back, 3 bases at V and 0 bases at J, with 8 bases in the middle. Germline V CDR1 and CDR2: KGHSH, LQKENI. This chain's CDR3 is CASSPRDSNTGELFF. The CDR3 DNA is TGTGCCAGCTCACCCCGGGACTCGAACACCGGGGAGCTGTTTTTT. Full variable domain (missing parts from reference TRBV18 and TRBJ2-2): NAGVMQNPRHLVRRRGQEARLRCSPMKGHSHVYWYRQLPEEGLKFMVYLQKENIIDESGMPKERFSAEFPKEGPSILRIQQVVRGDSAAYFCASSPRDSNTGELFFGEGSRLTVL.

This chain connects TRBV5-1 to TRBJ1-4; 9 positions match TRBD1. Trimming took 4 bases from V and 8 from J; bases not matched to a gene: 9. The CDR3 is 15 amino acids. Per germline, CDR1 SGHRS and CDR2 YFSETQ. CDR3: CASSATGQGSEKLFF. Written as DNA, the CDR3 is TGCGCCAGCAGCGCGACCGGACAGGGGAGCGAAAAACTGTTTTTT. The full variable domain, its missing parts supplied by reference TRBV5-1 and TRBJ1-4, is KAGVTQTPRYLIKTRGQQVTLSCSPISGHRSVSWYQQTPGQGLQFLFEYFSETQRNKGNFPGRFSGRQFSNSRSEMNVSTLELGDSALYLCASSATGQGSEKLFFGSGTQLSVL.

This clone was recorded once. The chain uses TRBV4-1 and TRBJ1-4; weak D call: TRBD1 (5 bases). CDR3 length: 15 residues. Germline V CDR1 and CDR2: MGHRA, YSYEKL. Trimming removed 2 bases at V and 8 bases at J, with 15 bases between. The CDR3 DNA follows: TGCGCCAGCAGCCAAAAAGGGGTGGAGGGCGAAAAACTGTTTTTT. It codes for CASSQKGVEGEKLFF.